This is a list of T cell receptor beta chains from one sample in a study of CD8 T cells in Susac syndrome. Using its own MiXCR run on the immunoSEQ multiplex PCR reads, TCRdb lists one record per CDR3 protein. The sample has approximately 180,000 distinct CDR3 sequences; roughly 94% are singletons. What was sequenced was CD4+ T cells from PBMCs. The receptors shown here come from a human donor with Susac syndrome. The CDR3 runs from the conserved cysteine through the conserved F or W. Each record gives: clone size, D gene, V gene, J gene, CDR3 protein, CDR3 DNA. D genes are given only for firm matches. A clone size is listed for some rows: how often the clone was seen (once, few, many), or a class if it is expanded.

clone_size: NA
d_call: NA
v_call: TRBV15
j_call: TRBJ1-5
cdr3_aa: CATSREGGIFPQHF
cdr3_nt: TGTGCCACCAGCAGAGAAGGGGGTATTTTCCCCCAGCATTTT

clone_size: NA
d_call: NA
v_call: TRBV7-8
j_call: TRBJ2-1
cdr3_aa: CASSLHRVPYNEQFF
cdr3_nt: TGTGCCAGCAGCTTACATCGGGTTCCTTACAATGAGCAGTTCTTC

clone_size: NA
d_call: NA
v_call: TRBV12-3/TRBV12-4
j_call: TRBJ2-7
cdr3_aa: CASSFLASFKSPGEQYF
cdr3_nt: TGTGCCAGCAGTTTCCTTGCCAGCTTCAAGTCGCCGGGGGAGCAGTACTTC

clone_size: NA
d_call: NA
v_call: TRBV4-3
j_call: TRBJ2-5
cdr3_aa: CASSQEAGGRETQYF
cdr3_nt: TGCGCCAGCAGCCAAGAGGCCGGGGGCCGGGAGACCCAGTACTTC

clone_size: NA
d_call: TRBD1
v_call: TRBV6-2/TRBV6-3
j_call: TRBJ1-2
cdr3_aa: CATSTGNGYTF
cdr3_nt: TGTGCCACTTCGACAGGGAACGGCTACACCTTC

clone_size: NA
d_call: NA
v_call: TRBV3-1
j_call: TRBJ1-2
cdr3_aa: CASSQQGVYGYTF
cdr3_nt: TGTGCCAGCAGCCAACAGGGCGTCTATGGCTACACCTTC

clone_size: NA
d_call: NA
v_call: TRBV13
j_call: TRBJ1-5
cdr3_aa: CASSLGYTQQPQHF
cdr3_nt: TGTGCCAGCAGCTTAGGATATACGCAGCAGCCCCAGCATTTT

clone_size: NA
d_call: TRBD1
v_call: TRBV30
j_call: TRBJ1-5
cdr3_aa: CAWRRGLGQGSNQPQHF
cdr3_nt: TGTGCCTGGAGGAGGGGCCTTGGACAGGGGAGCAATCAGCCCCAGCATTTT

clone_size: few
d_call: TRBD2
v_call: TRBV4-1
j_call: TRBJ2-1
cdr3_aa: CASSQGPGGDSYNEQFF
cdr3_nt: TGCGCCAGCAGCCAAGGTCCGGGGGGGGACTCCTACAATGAGCAGTTCTTC

clone_size: NA
d_call: TRBD2
v_call: TRBV28
j_call: TRBJ2-1
cdr3_aa: CASNPREEIQWFF
cdr3_nt: TGTGCCAGCAATCCGCGGGAGGAAATTCAATGGTTCTTC

clone_size: NA
d_call: TRBD1
v_call: TRBV30
j_call: TRBJ2-5
cdr3_aa: CAWRTGGNLQETQYF
cdr3_nt: TGTGCCTGGAGGACAGGGGGGAACCTTCAAGAGACCCAGTACTTC

clone_size: NA
d_call: NA
v_call: TRBV7-2
j_call: TRBJ2-1
cdr3_aa: CASSLATAYNEQFF
cdr3_nt: TGTGCCAGCAGCTTAGCCACAGCATACAATGAGCAGTTCTTC

clone_size: NA
d_call: TRBD2
v_call: TRBV12-3/TRBV12-4
j_call: TRBJ2-1
cdr3_aa: CASSPRTSGYNEQFF
cdr3_nt: TGTGCCAGCAGTCCACGTACTAGCGGCTACAATGAGCAGTTCTTC

clone_size: NA
d_call: NA
v_call: TRBV9
j_call: TRBJ1-3
cdr3_aa: CASSVSSFSGNTIYF
cdr3_nt: TGTGCCAGCAGCGTGAGTTCCTTCTCTGGAAACACCATATATTTT

clone_size: NA
d_call: NA
v_call: TRBV3-1
j_call: TRBJ1-5
cdr3_aa: CASSQDDGSAQPQHF
cdr3_nt: TGTGCCAGCAGCCAAGATGACGGGTCGGCTCAGCCCCAGCATTTT

clone_size: NA
d_call: NA
v_call: TRBV30
j_call: TRBJ1-2
cdr3_aa: CAWSVLTVGGYTF
cdr3_nt: TGTGCCTGGAGTGTACTTACAGTTGGTGGCTACACCTTC

clone_size: NA
d_call: NA
v_call: TRBV9
j_call: TRBJ1-5
cdr3_aa: CASSRMDSNQPQHF
cdr3_nt: TGTGCCAGCAGCAGGATGGATAGCAATCAGCCCCAGCATTTT

clone_size: NA
d_call: NA
v_call: TRBV7-2
j_call: TRBJ1-5
cdr3_aa: CASSLQRGGNQPQHF
cdr3_nt: TGTGCCAGCAGCTTACAGCGGGGAGGGAATCAGCCCCAGCATTTT

clone_size: NA
d_call: TRBD2
v_call: TRBV27
j_call: TRBJ2-7
cdr3_aa: CASSLRPPGLEIYEQYF
cdr3_nt: TGTGCCAGCTCCCTAAGGCCCCCCGGACTAGAGATTTACGAGCAGTACTTC

clone_size: NA
d_call: NA
v_call: TRBV7-9
j_call: TRBJ2-1
cdr3_aa: CASSATTPMAGNEQFF
cdr3_nt: TGTGCCAGCAGCGCGACGACGCCAATGGCGGGCAATGAGCAGTTCTTC

clone_size: NA
d_call: NA
v_call: TRBV7-2
j_call: TRBJ1-5
cdr3_aa: CASSPLGKPQHF
cdr3_nt: TGTGCCAGCAGCCCCCTCGGGAAACCCCAGCATTTT

clone_size: NA
d_call: NA
v_call: TRBV25-1
j_call: TRBJ2-5
cdr3_aa: CASSNLAEETQYF
cdr3_nt: TGTGCCAGCAGTAACCTAGCCGAAGAGACCCAGTACTTC

clone_size: NA
d_call: NA
v_call: TRBV18
j_call: TRBJ1-5
cdr3_aa: CASSPLRGSNQPQHF
cdr3_nt: TGTGCCAGCTCACCCCTGAGAGGGAGCAATCAGCCCCAGCATTTT

clone_size: NA
d_call: TRBD2
v_call: TRBV5-1
j_call: TRBJ2-3
cdr3_aa: CASSSGSLAGYTDTQYF
cdr3_nt: TGCGCCAGCAGCTCTGGGAGTCTAGCGGGGTACACAGATACGCAGTATTTT

clone_size: few
d_call: NA
v_call: TRBV4-2
j_call: TRBJ2-5
cdr3_aa: CASSQLPQETQYF
cdr3_nt: TGTGCCAGCAGCCAGTTACCCCAAGAGACCCAGTACTTC

clone_size: NA
d_call: NA
v_call: TRBV12-3/TRBV12-4
j_call: TRBJ1-4
cdr3_aa: CASSLKLGNEKLFF
cdr3_nt: TGTGCCAGCAGTTTAAAGTTGGGTAATGAAAAACTGTTTTTT

clone_size: once
d_call: NA
v_call: TRBV2
j_call: TRBJ2-3
cdr3_aa: CASSPTSRAPDTQYF
cdr3_nt: TGTGCCAGCAGCCCAACTAGTAGGGCCCCAGATACGCAGTATTTT

clone_size: once
d_call: NA
v_call: TRBV18
j_call: TRBJ1-1
cdr3_aa: CASSPGPEAFF
cdr3_nt: TGTGCCAGCTCACCGGGTCCTGAAGCTTTCTTT

clone_size: NA
d_call: NA
v_call: TRBV25-1
j_call: TRBJ2-7
cdr3_aa: CASSELSKSYEQYF
cdr3_nt: TGTGCCAGCAGTGAATTGTCGAAGAGCTACGAGCAGTACTTC

clone_size: NA
d_call: TRBD1
v_call: TRBV30
j_call: TRBJ2-7
cdr3_aa: CAWSPWTGSNEQYF
cdr3_nt: TGTGCCTGGAGTCCATGGACAGGGAGTAACGAGCAGTACTTC

clone_size: NA
d_call: TRBD1
v_call: TRBV7-2
j_call: TRBJ1-5
cdr3_aa: CASSWTGSNQPQHF
cdr3_nt: TGTGCCAGCAGCTGGACAGGGAGCAATCAGCCCCAGCATTTT

clone_size: NA
d_call: TRBD1
v_call: TRBV9
j_call: TRBJ2-3
cdr3_aa: CASSRRDRVKYF
cdr3_nt: TGTGCCAGCAGCCGCCGGGACAGGGTTAAGTATTTT

clone_size: NA
d_call: NA
v_call: TRBV20-1
j_call: TRBJ2-7
cdr3_aa: CSALTRNYEQYF
cdr3_nt: TGCAGTGCCCTGACTAGAAACTACGAGCAGTACTTC

clone_size: NA
d_call: NA
v_call: TRBV3-1
j_call: TRBJ2-3
cdr3_aa: CASSPPRDTDTQYF
cdr3_nt: TGTGCCAGCAGCCCACCGAGGGATACTGATACGCAGTATTTT

clone_size: NA
d_call: NA
v_call: TRBV3-1
j_call: TRBJ2-3
cdr3_aa: CASSSRTDTDTQYF
cdr3_nt: TGTGCCAGCAGCTCAAGGACAGACACAGATACGCAGTATTTT

clone_size: NA
d_call: TRBD2
v_call: TRBV20-1
j_call: TRBJ2-1
cdr3_aa: CSARDPPYTSGRANEQFF
cdr3_nt: TGCAGTGCTAGAGACCCCCCCTATACTAGCGGGAGGGCCAATGAGCAGTTCTTC

clone_size: NA
d_call: NA
v_call: TRBV2
j_call: TRBJ1-1
cdr3_aa: CASSAGTQRGTEAFF
cdr3_nt: TGTGCCAGCAGTGCCGGGACACAGAGAGGCACTGAAGCTTTCTTT

clone_size: NA
d_call: TRBD1
v_call: TRBV20-1
j_call: TRBJ2-7
cdr3_aa: CSAATGTATYEQYF
cdr3_nt: TGCAGTGCTGCAACCGGGACAGCCACCTACGAGCAGTACTTC

clone_size: once
d_call: NA
v_call: TRBV20-1
j_call: TRBJ1-3
cdr3_aa: CSASTVAGNTIYF
cdr3_nt: TGCAGTGCCTCGACAGTAGCTGGAAACACCATATATTTT

clone_size: once
d_call: NA
v_call: TRBV9
j_call: TRBJ1-2
cdr3_aa: CASSVEPTGNYGYTF
cdr3_nt: TGTGCCAGCAGCGTAGAGCCTACAGGAAACTATGGCTACACCTTC

clone_size: NA
d_call: NA
v_call: TRBV12-3/TRBV12-4
j_call: TRBJ1-2
cdr3_aa: CASSPIRVNYGYTF
cdr3_nt: TGTGCCAGCAGCCCCATCAGGGTTAACTATGGCTACACCTTC

clone_size: NA
d_call: NA
v_call: TRBV20-1
j_call: TRBJ2-1
cdr3_aa: CSARQGWNEQFF
cdr3_nt: TGCAGTGCTAGACAGGGTTGGAATGAGCAGTTCTTC

clone_size: NA
d_call: TRBD2
v_call: TRBV6-2/TRBV6-3
j_call: TRBJ2-5
cdr3_aa: CASSYGGLAPRETQYF
cdr3_nt: TGTGCCAGCAGTTATGGAGGACTAGCGCCAAGAGAGACCCAGTACTTC